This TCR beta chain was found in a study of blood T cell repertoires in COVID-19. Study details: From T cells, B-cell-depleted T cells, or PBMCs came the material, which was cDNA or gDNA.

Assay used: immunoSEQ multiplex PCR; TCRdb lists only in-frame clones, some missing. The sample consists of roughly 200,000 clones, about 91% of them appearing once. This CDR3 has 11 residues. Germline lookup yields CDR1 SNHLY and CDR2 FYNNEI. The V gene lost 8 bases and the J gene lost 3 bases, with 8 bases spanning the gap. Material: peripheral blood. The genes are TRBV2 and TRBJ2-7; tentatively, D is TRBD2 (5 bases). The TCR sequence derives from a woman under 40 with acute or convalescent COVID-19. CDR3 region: CASGLFYEQYF. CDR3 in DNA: TGTGCCAGCGGACTTTTCTACGAGCAGTACTTC.